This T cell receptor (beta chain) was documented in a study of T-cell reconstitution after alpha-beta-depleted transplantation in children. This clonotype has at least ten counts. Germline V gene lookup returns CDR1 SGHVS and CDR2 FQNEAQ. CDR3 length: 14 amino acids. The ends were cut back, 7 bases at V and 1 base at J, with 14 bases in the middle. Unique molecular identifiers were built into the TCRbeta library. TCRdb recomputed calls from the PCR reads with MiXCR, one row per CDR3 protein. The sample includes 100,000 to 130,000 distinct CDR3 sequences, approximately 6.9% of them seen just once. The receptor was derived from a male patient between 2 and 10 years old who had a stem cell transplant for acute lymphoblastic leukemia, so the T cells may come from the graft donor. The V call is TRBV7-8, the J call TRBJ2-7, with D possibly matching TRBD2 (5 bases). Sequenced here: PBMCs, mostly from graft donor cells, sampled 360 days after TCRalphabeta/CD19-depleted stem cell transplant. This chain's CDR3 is CASTPGSLSYEQYF. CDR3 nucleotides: TGTGCCAGCACCCCTGGGAGCCTGTCCTACGAGCAGTACTTC.